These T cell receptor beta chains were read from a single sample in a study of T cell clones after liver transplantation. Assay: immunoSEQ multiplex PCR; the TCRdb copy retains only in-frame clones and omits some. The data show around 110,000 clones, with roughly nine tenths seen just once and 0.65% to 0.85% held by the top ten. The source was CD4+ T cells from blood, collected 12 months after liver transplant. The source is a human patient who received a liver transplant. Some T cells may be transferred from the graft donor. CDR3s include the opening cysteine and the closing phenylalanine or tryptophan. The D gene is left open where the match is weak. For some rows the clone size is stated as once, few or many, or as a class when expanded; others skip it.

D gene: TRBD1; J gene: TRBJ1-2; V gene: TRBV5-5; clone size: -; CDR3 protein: CASSPGTVSNYGYTF; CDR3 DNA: TGTGCCAGCAGCCCAGGGACAGTATCTAACTATGGCTACACCTTC
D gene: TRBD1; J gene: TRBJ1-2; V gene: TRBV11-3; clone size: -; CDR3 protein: CASSVGPTGDYGYTF; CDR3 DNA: TGTGCCAGCAGCGTAGGTCCGACAGGGGACTATGGCTACACCTTC
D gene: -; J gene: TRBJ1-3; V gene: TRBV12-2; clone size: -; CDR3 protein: CASRLGFVYSGNTIYF; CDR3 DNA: TGTGCAAGTCGCTTAGGTTTCGTGTACTCTGGAAACACCATATATTTT
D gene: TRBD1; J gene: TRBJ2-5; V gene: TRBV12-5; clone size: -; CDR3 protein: CASGPQDRGLAETQYF; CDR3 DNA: TGTGCTAGTGGACCTCAGGACAGGGGGCTTGCGGAGACCCAGTACTTC
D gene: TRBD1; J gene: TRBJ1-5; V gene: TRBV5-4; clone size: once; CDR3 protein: CASSYRTGGLVGNQPQHF; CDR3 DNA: TGTGCCAGCAGCTATAGGACAGGGGGCTTAGTTGGCAATCAGCCCCAGCATTTT
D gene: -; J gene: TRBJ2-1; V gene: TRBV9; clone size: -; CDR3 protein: CASSVVGSFDNEQFF; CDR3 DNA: TGTGCCAGCAGCGTAGTCGGGAGCTTCGACAATGAGCAGTTCTTC
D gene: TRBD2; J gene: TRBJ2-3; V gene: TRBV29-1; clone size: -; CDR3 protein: CSVEGGTSSDTQYF; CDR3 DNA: TGCAGCGTTGAAGGAGGGACTAGTTCAGATACGCAGTATTTT
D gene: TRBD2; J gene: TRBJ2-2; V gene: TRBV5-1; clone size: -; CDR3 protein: CASSLGLAGTGELFF; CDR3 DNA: TGCGCCAGCAGCTTGGGTCTAGCGGGAACCGGGGAGCTGTTTTTT
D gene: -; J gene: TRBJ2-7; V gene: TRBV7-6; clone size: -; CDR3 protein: CASSLVPLAVRAYEQYF; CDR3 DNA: TGTGCCAGCAGCTTAGTTCCACTTGCCGTGAGGGCCTACGAGCAGTACTTC
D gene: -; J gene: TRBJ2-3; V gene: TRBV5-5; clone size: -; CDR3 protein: CASSSALPYTQYF; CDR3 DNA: TGTGCCAGCAGCTCAGCATTGCCATATACGCAGTATTTT
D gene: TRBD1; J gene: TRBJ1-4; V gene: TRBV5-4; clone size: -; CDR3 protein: CASSLDRGREKLFF; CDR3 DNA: TGTGCCAGCAGCTTAGACAGGGGGCGAGAAAAACTGTTTTTT
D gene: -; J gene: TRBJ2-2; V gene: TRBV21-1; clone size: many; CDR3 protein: CASSNRQGSTGELFF; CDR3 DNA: TGTGCCAGCAGCAACCGACAGGGAAGTACCGGGGAGCTGTTTTTT
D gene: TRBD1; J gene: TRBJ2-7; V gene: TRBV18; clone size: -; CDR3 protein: CASSNDRAKEYF; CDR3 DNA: TGTGCCAGCTCAAACGACAGGGCCAAGGAGTACTTC
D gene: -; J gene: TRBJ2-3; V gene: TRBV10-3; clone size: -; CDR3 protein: CAIKGLDTDTQYF; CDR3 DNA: TGTGCCATCAAGGGACTTGACACAGATACGCAGTATTTT
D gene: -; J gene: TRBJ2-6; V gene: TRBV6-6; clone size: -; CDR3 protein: CASSFYPGANVLTF; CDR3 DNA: TGTGCCAGCAGTTTTTACCCTGGGGCCAACGTCCTGACTTTC
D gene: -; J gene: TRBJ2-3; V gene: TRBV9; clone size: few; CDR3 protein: CASSVVDEPDTQYF; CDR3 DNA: TGTGCCAGCAGCGTAGTAGATGAGCCAGATACGCAGTATTTT
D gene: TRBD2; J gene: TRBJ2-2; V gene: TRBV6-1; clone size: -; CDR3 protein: CASRLAPFTGELFF; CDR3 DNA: TGTGCCAGCAGACTAGCGCCGTTCACCGGGGAGCTGTTTTTT
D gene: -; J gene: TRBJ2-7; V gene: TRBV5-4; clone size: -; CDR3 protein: CASSLEAGAPQYF; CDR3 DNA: TGTGCCAGCAGCTTGGAGGCAGGTGCCCCCCAGTACTTC
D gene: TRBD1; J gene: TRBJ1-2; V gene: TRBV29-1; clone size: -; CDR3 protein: CSVGGQGLHGYTF; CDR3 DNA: TGCAGCGTGGGGGGACAGGGCCTTCATGGCTACACCTTC
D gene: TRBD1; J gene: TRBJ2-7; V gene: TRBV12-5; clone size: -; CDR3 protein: CASASLGTGKSRWGEQYF; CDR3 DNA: TGTGCTAGTGCCTCTCTCGGGACAGGGAAGTCCCGGTGGGGCGAGCAGTACTTC
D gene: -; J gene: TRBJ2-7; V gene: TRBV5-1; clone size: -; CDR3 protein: CASSLDILVPYEQYF; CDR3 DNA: TGCGCCAGCAGCTTGGATATACTAGTTCCCTACGAGCAGTACTTC
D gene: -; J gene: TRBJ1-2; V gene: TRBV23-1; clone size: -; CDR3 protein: CASSQSDRQNYGYTF; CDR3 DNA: TGCGCCAGCAGTCAATCGGACAGACAAAACTATGGCTACACCTTC
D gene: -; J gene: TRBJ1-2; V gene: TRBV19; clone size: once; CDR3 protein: CASTPIRAQGGYGYTF; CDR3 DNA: TGTGCCAGTACCCCCATCAGGGCCCAGGGTGGCTATGGCTACACCTTC
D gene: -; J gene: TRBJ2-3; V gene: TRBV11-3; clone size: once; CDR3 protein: CASSYRGADTQYF; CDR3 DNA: TGTGCCAGCAGCTATAGGGGGGCAGATACGCAGTATTTT
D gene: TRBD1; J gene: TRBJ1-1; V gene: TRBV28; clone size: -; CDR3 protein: CASSQGQSTTEAFF; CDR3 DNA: TGTGCCAGCAGTCAGGGACAGTCAACAACTGAAGCTTTCTTT
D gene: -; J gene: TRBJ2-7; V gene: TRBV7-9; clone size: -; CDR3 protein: CASSHGGAGPVSSYEQYF; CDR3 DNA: TGTGCCAGCAGCCATGGGGGGGCGGGACCCGTCAGCTCCTACGAGCAGTACTTC
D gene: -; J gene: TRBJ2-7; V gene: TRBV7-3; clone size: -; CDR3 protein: CASSSGSAAEQYF; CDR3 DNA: TGTGCCAGCAGCTCGGGGTCCGCCGCCGAGCAGTACTTC
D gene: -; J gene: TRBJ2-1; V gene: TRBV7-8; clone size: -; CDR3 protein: CASSERDKVLYNEQFF; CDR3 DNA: TGTGCCAGCTCCGAGAGGGATAAGGTTTTGTACAATGAGCAGTTCTTC
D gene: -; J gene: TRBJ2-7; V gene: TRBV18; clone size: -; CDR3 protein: CASSPLESGSHEQYF; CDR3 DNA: TGTGCCAGCTCACCACTGGAGTCCGGGTCCCACGAGCAGTACTTC
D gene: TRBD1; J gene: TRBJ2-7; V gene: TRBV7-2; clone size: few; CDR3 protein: CASSPTGSAYEQYF; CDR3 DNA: TGTGCCAGCAGCCCGACAGGGTCTGCGTACGAGCAGTACTTC
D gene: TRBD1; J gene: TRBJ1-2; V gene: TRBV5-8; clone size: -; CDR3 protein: CASSLEPGGLVGYTF; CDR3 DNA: TGTGCCAGCAGCTTGGAGCCAGGGGGCTTGGTTGGCTACACCTTC
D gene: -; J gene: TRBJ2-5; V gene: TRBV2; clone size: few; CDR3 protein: CAGRGQFYQETQYF; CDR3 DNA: TGTGCAGGCCGGGGGCAGTTCTACCAAGAGACCCAGTACTTC
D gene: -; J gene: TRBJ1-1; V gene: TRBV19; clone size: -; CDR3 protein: CASSIDRVTEAFF; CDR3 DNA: TGTGCCAGTAGTATAGATCGGGTCACTGAAGCTTTCTTT
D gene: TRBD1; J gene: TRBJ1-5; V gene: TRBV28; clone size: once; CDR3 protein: CASSKRGRQPQHF; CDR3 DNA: TGTGCCTCGTCGAAGAGGGGGCGTCAGCCCCAGCATTTT
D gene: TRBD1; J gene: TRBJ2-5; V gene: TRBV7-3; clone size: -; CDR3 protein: CASSSGQGETQYF; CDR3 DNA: TGTGCCAGCAGCTCGGGACAGGGGGAGACCCAGTACTTC
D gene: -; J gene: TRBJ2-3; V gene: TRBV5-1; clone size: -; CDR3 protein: CASTAGANTDTQYF; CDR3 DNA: TGCGCCAGCACCGCCGGAGCCAACACAGATACGCAGTATTTT
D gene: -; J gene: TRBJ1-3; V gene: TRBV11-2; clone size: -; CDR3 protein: CASSLVTGSGNTIYF; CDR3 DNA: TGTGCCAGCAGCTTAGTTACAGGGTCCGGAAACACCATATATTTT
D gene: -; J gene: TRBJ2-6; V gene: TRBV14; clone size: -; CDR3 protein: CASSQDRGIYSGANVLTF; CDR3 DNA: TGTGCCAGCAGCCAAGATAGGGGAATATACTCTGGGGCCAACGTCCTGACTTTC
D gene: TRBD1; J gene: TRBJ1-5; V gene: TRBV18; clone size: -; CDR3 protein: CASSPTAQGANNQPQHF; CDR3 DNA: TGTGCCAGCTCACCTACCGCACAGGGGGCAAACAATCAGCCCCAGCATTTT
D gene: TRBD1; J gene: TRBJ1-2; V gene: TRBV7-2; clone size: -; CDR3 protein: CASSGRDRDDGYTF; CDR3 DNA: TGTGCCAGCAGCGGACGGGACAGGGACGATGGCTACACCTTC
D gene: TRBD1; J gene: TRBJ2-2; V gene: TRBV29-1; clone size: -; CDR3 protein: CSARTGNTGELFF; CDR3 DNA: TGCAGCGCCAGGACAGGGAACACCGGGGAGCTGTTTTTT
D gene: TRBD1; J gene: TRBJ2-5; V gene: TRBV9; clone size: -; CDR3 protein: CASSTRTGGETQYF; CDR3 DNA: TGTGCCAGCAGCACCAGGACAGGGGGAGAGACCCAGTACTTC
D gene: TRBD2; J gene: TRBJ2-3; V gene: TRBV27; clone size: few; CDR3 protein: CASSLRGVAGATDTQYF; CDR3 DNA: TGTGCCAGCAGTTTACGCGGTGTAGCGGGAGCCACAGATACGCAGTATTTT
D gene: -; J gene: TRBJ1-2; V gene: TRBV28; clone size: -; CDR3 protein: CASSLKTDSIYGYTF; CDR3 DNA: TGTGCCAGCAGTTTAAAAACGGACAGTATCTATGGCTACACCTTC
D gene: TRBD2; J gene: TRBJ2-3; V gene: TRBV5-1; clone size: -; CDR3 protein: CASSLDGGRARDTQYF; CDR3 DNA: TGCGCCAGCAGCTTGGATGGCGGGAGGGCCAGGGATACGCAGTATTTT
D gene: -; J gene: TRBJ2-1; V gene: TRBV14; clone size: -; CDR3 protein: CASSQPGLNNEQFF; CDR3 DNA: TGTGCCAGCAGCCAACCGGGACTCAACAATGAGCAGTTCTTC
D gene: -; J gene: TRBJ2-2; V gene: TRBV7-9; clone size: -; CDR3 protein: CASSPGPRNTGELFF; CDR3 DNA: TGTGCCAGCAGCCCGGGACCCCGGAACACCGGGGAGCTGTTTTTT
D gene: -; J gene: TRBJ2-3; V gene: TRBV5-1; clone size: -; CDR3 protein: CASSPSSAGSPDTQYF; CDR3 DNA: TGCGCCAGCAGCCCCTCCTCGGCAGGGTCGCCAGATACGCAGTATTTT
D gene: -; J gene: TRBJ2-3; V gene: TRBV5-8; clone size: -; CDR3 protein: CASSLDGADTQYF; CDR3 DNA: TGTGCCAGCAGCTTGGACGGGGCAGATACGCAGTATTTT
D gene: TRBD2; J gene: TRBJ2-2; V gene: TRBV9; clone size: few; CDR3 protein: CASSVRGRDTGELFF; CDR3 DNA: TGTGCCAGCAGCGTACGCGGGAGAGACACCGGGGAGCTGTTTTTT
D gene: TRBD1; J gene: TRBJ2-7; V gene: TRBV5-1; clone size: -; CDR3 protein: CASSLSGTGGYEQYF; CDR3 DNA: TGCGCCAGCAGCTTGAGTGGGACAGGGGGCTACGAGCAGTACTTC
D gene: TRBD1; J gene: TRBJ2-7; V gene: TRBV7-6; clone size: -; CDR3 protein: CASSSPGTGIYEQYF; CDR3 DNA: TGTGCCAGCAGCAGCCCCGGGACAGGGATTTACGAGCAGTACTTC
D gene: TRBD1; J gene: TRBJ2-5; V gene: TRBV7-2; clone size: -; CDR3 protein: CASSIDRGPSATQYF; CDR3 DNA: TGTGCCAGCAGTATCGACAGGGGACCCTCGGCCACCCAGTACTTC
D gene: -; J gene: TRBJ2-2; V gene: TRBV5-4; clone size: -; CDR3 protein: CASNVDLGTTPNTGELFF; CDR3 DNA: TGTGCCAGCAACGTAGATCTAGGGACGACCCCGAACACCGGGGAGCTGTTTTTT
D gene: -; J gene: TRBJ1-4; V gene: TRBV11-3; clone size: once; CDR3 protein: CASSLEVWGNSDEKLFF; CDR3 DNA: TGTGCCAGCAGCTTAGAGGTCTGGGGCAACTCGGATGAAAAACTGTTTTTT
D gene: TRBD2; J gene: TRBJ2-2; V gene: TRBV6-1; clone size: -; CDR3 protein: CASAPLAGGGELFF; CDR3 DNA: TGTGCCAGCGCCCCCCTAGCGGGAGGCGGGGAGCTGTTTTTT
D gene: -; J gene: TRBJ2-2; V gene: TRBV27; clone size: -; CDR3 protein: CASSSRQNTGELFF; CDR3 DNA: TGTGCCAGCAGTTCCCGACAAAACACCGGGGAGCTGTTTTTT
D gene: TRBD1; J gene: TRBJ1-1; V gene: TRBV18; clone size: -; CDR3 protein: CASSLKGSGTGMSEAFF; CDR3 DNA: TGTGCCAGCTCACTCAAAGGTAGCGGGACAGGGATGTCTGAAGCTTTCTTT
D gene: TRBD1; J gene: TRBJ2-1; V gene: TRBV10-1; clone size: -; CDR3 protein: CASRPGQEHNEQFF; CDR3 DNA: TGCGCCAGCAGGCCGGGACAGGAGCACAATGAGCAGTTCTTC